The source of this TCR beta chain is a study of T cell repertoires in cytomegalovirus infection. One entry per CDR3 protein, called by TCRdb with MiXCR from the reads. The sample lists some 220,000 distinct CDR3 sequences, around 40% occurring once. With regard to this clonotype: Antigen: not known.

Germline V gene sequence: CDR1 MDHEN, CDR2 SYDVKM. The CDR3 has 17 residues. Trimming removed 4 bases from V and 6 bases from J; junction bases left unmatched: 14. The sequencing used CD8+ T cells from cultured PBMCs, collected from culture after CMV antigen stimulation. The sequence derives from a human donor in good health (CMV status not recorded). Some clones in this sample may be carry-over from other donors' samples. The chain employs TRBV28 and TRBJ1-5, with 8 bases identical to TRBD1. The CDR3 DNA is TGTGCCAGCAGTTCAGGGGGCTCTTCCGCAAGGCGTCAGCCCCAGCATTTT. It translates to CASSSGGSSARRQPQHF.